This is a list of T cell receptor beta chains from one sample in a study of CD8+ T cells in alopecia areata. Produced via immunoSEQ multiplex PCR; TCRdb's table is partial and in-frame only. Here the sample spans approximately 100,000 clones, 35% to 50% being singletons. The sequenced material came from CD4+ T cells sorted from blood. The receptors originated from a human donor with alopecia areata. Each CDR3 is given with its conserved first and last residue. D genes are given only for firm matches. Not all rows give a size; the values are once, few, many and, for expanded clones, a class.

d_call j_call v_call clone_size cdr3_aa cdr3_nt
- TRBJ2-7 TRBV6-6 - CASSDYQEQYF TGTGCCAGCAGTGACTACCAGGAGCAGTACTTC
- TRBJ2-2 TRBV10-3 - CAIRSEARTGELFF TGTGCCATCAGGTCAGAGGCGAGAACCGGGGAGCTGTTTTTT
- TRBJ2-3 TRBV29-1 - CSVTFQVGADTQYF TGCAGCGTTACGTTCCAGGTGGGGGCAGATACGCAGTATTTT
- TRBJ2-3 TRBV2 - CASSPRGTDTQYF TGTGCCAGCAGCCCGCGCGGCACAGATACGCAGTATTTT
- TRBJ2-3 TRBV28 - CASSFVSSASTDTQYF TGTGCCAGCAGTTTCGTGAGCTCCGCGAGCACAGATACGCAGTATTTT
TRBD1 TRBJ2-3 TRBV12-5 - CASKPGQGASTQYF TGTGCTAGTAAACCGGGACAGGGGGCATCTACGCAGTATTTT
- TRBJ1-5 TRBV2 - CASDSSQGIQPQHF TGTGCCAGCGATTCGTCCCAGGGGATTCAGCCCCAGCATTTT
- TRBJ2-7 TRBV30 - CAWSMRSYEQYF TGTGCCTGGAGTATGCGGTCCTACGAGCAGTACTTC
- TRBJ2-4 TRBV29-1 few CSVGRGAKNIQYF TGCAGCGTTGGAAGGGGAGCCAAAAACATTCAGTACTTC
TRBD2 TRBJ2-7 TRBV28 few CASSESGLAGTF TGTGCCAGCAGCGAAAGCGGACTAGCGGGTACCTTC
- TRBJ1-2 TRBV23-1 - CASSQSGPRGYGYTF TGCGCCAGCAGTCAATCGGGACCCAGAGGCTATGGCTACACCTTC
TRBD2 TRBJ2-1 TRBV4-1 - CASSRLAGDNEQFF TGCGCCAGCAGTAGACTAGCGGGAGACAATGAGCAGTTCTTC
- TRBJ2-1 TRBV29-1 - CSSLPGSNEQFF TGCAGCTCACTCCCGGGGTCCAATGAGCAGTTCTTC
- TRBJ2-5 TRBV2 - CASSELAGRKETQYF TGTGCCAGCAGTGAACTTGCGGGAAGGAAGGAGACCCAGTACTTC
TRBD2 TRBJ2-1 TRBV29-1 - CSARRGGRNSEQFF TGCAGCGCCCGAAGGGGCGGGAGAAACAGTGAGCAGTTCTTC
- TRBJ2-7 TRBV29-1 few CSVGLMGASYEQYF TGCAGCGTGGGACTAATGGGGGCTTCCTACGAGCAGTACTTC
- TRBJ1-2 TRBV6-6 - CASSQQDGYTF TGTGCCAGCAGCCAGCAGGATGGCTACACCTTC
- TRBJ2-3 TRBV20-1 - CSGFSGTVLYF TGCAGTGGGTTCTCCGGAACAGTCCTGTATTTT
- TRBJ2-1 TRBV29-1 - CSVTPAGGITYNEQFF TGCAGCGTGACCCCCGCCGGGGGAATCACCTACAATGAGCAGTTCTTC
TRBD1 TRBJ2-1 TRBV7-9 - CASNFRDRGNEQFF TGTGCCAGCAACTTCCGGGACAGGGGTAATGAGCAGTTCTTC
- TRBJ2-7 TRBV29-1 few CSVVPRSSYEQYF TGCAGCGTTGTTCCGCGGAGCTCCTACGAGCAGTACTTC
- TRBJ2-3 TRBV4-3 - CASSQGGGTDTQYF TGCGCCAGCAGCCAAGGAGGGGGCACAGATACGCAGTATTTT
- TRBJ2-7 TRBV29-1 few CSVGEDFTSYEQYF TGCAGCGTTGGTGAGGATTTCACCTCCTACGAGCAGTACTTC
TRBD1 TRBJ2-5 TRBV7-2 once CASSTGQGEETQYF TGTGCCAGCAGCACGGGACAGGGGGAAGAGACCCAGTACTTC
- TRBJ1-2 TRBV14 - CASSQGPPYGYTF TGTGCCAGCAGCCAAGGGCCGCCTTATGGCTACACCTTC
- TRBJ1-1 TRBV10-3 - CAISLGREAFF TGTGCCATCAGTTTGGGAAGGGAAGCTTTCTTT
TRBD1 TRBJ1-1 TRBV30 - CAWRTGGDTEAFF TGTGCCTGGAGAACAGGGGGTGACACTGAAGCTTTCTTT
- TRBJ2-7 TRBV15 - CATRNHEGGRYEQYF TGTGCCACCAGGAACCATGAGGGGGGCCGCTACGAGCAGTACTTC
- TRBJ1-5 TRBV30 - CAWQGEGQPQHF TGTGCCTGGCAGGGAGAAGGACAGCCCCAGCATTTT
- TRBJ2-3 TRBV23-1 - CAIRGSRATDTQYF TGCGCCATTCGGGGATCCCGGGCGACGGATACGCAGTATTTT
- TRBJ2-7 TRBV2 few CASSLYEQYF TGTGCCAGCAGTTTATACGAGCAGTACTTC
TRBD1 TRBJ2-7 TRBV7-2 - CASSPRTGDEQYF TGTGCCAGCAGCCCACGGACAGGGGACGAGCAGTACTTC
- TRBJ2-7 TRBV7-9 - CASSLDGGGYEQYF TGTGCCAGCAGCTTAGACGGGGGAGGTTACGAGCAGTACTTC
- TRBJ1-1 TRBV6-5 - CASTSWGTSAFF TGTGCCAGCACCTCGTGGGGGACTTCAGCTTTCTTT
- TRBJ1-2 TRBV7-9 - CASSLAGVDYGYTF TGTGCCAGCAGCTTAGCGGGGGTCGACTATGGCTACACCTTC
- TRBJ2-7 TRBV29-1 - CSVGGRQGLYEQYF TGCAGCGTTGGGGGCCGGCAGGGGCTTTACGAGCAGTACTTC
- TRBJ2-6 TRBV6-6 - CASSSPMDSGANVLTF TGTGCCAGCAGTTCCCCGATGGACTCTGGGGCCAACGTCCTGACTTTC
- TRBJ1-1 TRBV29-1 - CSAFRGLNTEAFF TGCAGCGCCTTCCGGGGACTGAACACTGAAGCTTTCTTT
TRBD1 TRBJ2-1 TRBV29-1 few CSAGAERDRPIRPFF TGCAGCGCGGGAGCCGAACGGGACAGGCCAATACGACCGTTCTTC
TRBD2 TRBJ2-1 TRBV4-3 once CASSPVASGPTYNEQFF TGCGCCAGCAGCCCCGTGGCTAGCGGGCCTACCTACAATGAGCAGTTCTTC
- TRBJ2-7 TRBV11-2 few CASKRLRGRTSYEQYF TGTGCCAGCAAGAGACTCCGGGGCCGGACCTCCTACGAGCAGTACTTC
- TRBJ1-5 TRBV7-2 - CASSFYSNQPQHF TGTGCCAGCAGCTTTTATAGCAATCAGCCCCAGCATTTT
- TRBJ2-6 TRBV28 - CASSSRLGGSGANVLTF TGTGCCAGCAGTTCCCGGTTGGGGGGCTCTGGGGCCAACGTCCTGACTTTC
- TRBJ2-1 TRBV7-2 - CASTQSGQDEQFF TGTGCCAGCACCCAGAGCGGGCAGGATGAGCAGTTCTTC
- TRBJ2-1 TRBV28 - CASSLKAAEQFF TGTGCCAGCAGTTTGAAAGCCGCTGAGCAGTTCTTC
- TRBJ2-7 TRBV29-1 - CSVDSPNYEQYF TGCAGCGTGGACAGCCCCAACTACGAGCAGTACTTC
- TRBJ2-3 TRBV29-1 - CSVGLSGNLGQYF TGCAGCGTGGGACTGTCCGGGAACTTGGGGCAGTATTTT
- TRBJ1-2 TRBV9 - CASSVEASSPKSF TGTGCCAGCAGCGTAGAGGCCAGTTCACCCAAATCCTTC
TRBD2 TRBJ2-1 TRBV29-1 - CSVEPGLAGGKYNEQFF TGCAGCGTTGAACCCGGACTAGCGGGAGGCAAATACAATGAGCAGTTCTTC
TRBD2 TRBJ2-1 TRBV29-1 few CSNSRLAGVGSYNEQFF TGCAGCAACTCCAGACTAGCGGGAGTAGGTTCCTACAATGAGCAGTTCTTC